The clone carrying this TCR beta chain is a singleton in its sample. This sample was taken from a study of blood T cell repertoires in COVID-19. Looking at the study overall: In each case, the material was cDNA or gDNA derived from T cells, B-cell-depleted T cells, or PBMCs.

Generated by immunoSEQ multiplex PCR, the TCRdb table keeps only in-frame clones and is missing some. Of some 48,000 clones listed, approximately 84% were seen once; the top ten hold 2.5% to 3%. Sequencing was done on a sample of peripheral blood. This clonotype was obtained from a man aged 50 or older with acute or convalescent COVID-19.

In DNA, the CDR3 is TGTGCCAGCTCACCACCTTCAGGGACCGGGGAGCTGTTTTTT. This gives the protein CASSPPSGTGELFF. This sequence joins TRBV18 and TRBJ2-2; weak D call: TRBD1 (5 bases). The germline CDR1 and CDR2 sequences are KGHSH and LQKENI. This CDR3 is 14 amino acids long. Trimming cost V 0 bases and J 5 bases, with 7 bases left between them.